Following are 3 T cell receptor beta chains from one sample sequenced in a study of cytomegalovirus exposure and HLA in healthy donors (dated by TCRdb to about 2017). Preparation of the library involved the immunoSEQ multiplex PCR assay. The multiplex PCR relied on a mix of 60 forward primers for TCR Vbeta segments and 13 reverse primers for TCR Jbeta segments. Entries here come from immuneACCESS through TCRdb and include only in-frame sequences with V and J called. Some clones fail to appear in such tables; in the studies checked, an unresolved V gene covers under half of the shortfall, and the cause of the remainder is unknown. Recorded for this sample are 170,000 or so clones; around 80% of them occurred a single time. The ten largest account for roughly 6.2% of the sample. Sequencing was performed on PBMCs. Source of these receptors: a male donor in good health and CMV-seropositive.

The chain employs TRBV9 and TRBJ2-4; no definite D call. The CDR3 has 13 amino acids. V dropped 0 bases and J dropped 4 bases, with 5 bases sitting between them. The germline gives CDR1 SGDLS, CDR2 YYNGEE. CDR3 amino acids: CASSVATKNIQYF. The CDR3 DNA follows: TGTGCCAGCAGCGTAGCTACTAAAAACATTCAGTACTTC.

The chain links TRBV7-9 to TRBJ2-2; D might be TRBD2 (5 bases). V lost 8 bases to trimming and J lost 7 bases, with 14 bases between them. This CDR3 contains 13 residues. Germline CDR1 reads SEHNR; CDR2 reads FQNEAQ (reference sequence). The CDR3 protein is CASPRDGGGELFF. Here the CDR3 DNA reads TGTGCCAGCCCTCGGGATGGCGGCGGGGAGCTGTTTTTT.

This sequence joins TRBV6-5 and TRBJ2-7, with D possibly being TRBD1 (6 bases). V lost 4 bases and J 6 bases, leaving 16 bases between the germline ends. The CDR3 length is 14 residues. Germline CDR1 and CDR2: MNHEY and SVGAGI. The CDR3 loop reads CASSWTVTSSEQYF. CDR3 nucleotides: TGTGCCAGCAGTTGGACAGTGACCTCAAGCGAGCAGTACTTC.